The TCR beta chain under discussion was sequenced for a study of blood T cell repertoires in COVID-19. Libraries were prepared by immunoSEQ multiplex PCR; TCRdb keeps only in-frame clonotypes and omits some of them. This repertoire shows some 270,000 clones, approximately 88% found once; its top ten account for 1.5% to 2%. V was cut by 2 bases and J by 1 base, with 14 bases left in between. In germline, CDR1 is SGHTA, CDR2 FQGNSA. The CDR3 is 16 amino acids. The sequencing sample was made of PBMCs or T cells enriched from blood (not recorded which). This TCR derives from a woman between 40 and 55 years old who had recovered from COVID-19. The chain combines TRBV7-2 with TRBJ1-1; D may be TRBD1 (6 bases). The chain's CDR3 is CASSLSPTGGNTEAFF. The CDR3 bases are TGTGCCAGCAGCTTATCCCCGACAGGAGGGAACACTGAAGCTTTCTTT.